The 15 T cell receptor beta chains below all came from one sample that was sequenced in a study of CD8 T cells in ankylosing spondylitis. General observations from the study: A TCR beta motif of under 10 highly homologous variants appeared characteristic of ankylosing spondylitis blood.

The antigens for these receptors are not known. TCRdb reanalysed the 5' RACE reads using MiXCR and keeps one entry per CDR3 protein. Among about 390,000 distinct CDR3 sequences listed, approximately 20% were seen once. The sample taken for sequencing was blood, either unsorted or a sorted T cell fraction (not recorded which). The receptors derive from a male donor with ankylosing spondylitis.

The J gene is TRBJ2-1, the V gene TRBV7-2, with D perhaps matching TRBD1 (7 bases). V was shortened by 3 bases and J by 9 bases, with 12 bases between the two germline ends. This CDR3 is 13 amino acids long. CDR1 and CDR2 (germline): SGHTA, FQGNSA. CDR3 amino acids: CASSFLRGAEQFF. The CDR3 DNA sequence: TGTGCCAGCAGCTTCCTCAGGGGGGCTGAGCAGTTCTTC.

The sample holds a few counts of this clonotype. This sequence joins TRBV15 and TRBJ1-1; tentatively, D is TRBD1 (5 bases). The ends were cut back, 0 bases at V and 7 bases at J, with 15 bases in the middle. CDR3 length equals 15 residues. CDR1 is LNHNV, CDR2 YYDKDF, per germline (reference sequence). In DNA form, the CDR3 reads TGTGCCACCAGCAGAGATCTGGACGTGGGGCGTGAAGCTTTCTTT. Encoded protein: CATSRDLDVGREAFF.

CDR3 protein: CATSRDPSSYEQYF. The CDR3 coding sequence is TGTGCCACCAGCAGAGATCCCAGCTCCTACGAGCAGTACTTC. The chain has TRBV15 and TRBJ2-7; D unresolved. This CDR3 has 14 amino acids. The germline gives CDR1 LNHNV, CDR2 YYDKDF (reference sequence). With 0 bases removed from V and 0 bases from J, the gap between germline ends came to 6 bases.

In this sample, this clonotype turned up once. Germline and junction disagree at one end, which may indicate a read error. V gene TRBV7-2 combines with J gene TRBJ2-1, with a weak D call TRBD2 (7 bases). Germline V gives CDR1 SGHTA, CDR2 FQGNSA. This CDR3 comprises 13 residues. The CDR3 loop is CASTLGGLAQRLF. CDR3 DNA: TGTGCCAGCACCTTGGGGGGGCTAGCCCAGAGGTTGTTC.

The chain combines TRBV5-1 with TRBJ2-5; D remains ambiguous. CDR3 length equals 14 residues. The V end lost 0 bases, the J end lost 7 bases, and 13 bases lay between the germline ends. Germline lookup yields CDR1 SGHRS and CDR2 YFSETQ. In DNA form, the CDR3 reads TGCGCCAGCAGCTTGGAGGGTATAGGCGGGACCCAGTACTTC. This codes for CASSLEGIGGTQYF.

This clonotype has ten or more counts. The gene calls are TRBV10-3 and TRBJ2-1; D may be TRBD2 (6 bases). CDR1 and CDR2 from the germline V gene are ENHRY and SYGVKD. V lost 1 base and J 5 bases, leaving 18 bases between the germline ends. The length of the CDR3 is 17 residues. This CDR3 is CAISEFQKRALHNEQFF. The CDR3, as DNA: TGTGCCATCAGTGAGTTCCAGAAGCGGGCCCTTCACAATGAGCAGTTCTTC.

The CDR3 here is CSARGARDGNTIYF. Written as DNA, the CDR3 is TGCAGTGCCCGTGGCGCGCGCGATGGAAACACCATATATTTT. The chain joins TRBV20-1 to TRBJ1-3, with D hard to call. The V gene lost 6 bases and the J gene lost 3 bases, with 15 bases spanning the gap. This CDR3 contains 14 residues. Looked up from germline, CDR1 is DFQATT and CDR2 is SNEGSKA (reference sequence).

There are a few counts of this clonotype. The chain employs TRBV7-9 and TRBJ1-2; 7 nucleotides agree with TRBD1. This CDR3 has 14 amino acids. Germline CDR1 is SEHNR and CDR2 is FQNEAQ (reference sequence). J was trimmed by 7 bases and V by 3 bases; bases with no gene match: 8. CDR3 amino acids: CASSFTSGGGGYTF. The CDR3 nucleotides are TGTGCCAGCAGCTTCACTTCAGGGGGTGGTGGCTACACCTTC. Combining the CDR3 with reference TRBV7-9 and TRBJ1-2 gives the whole variable domain DTGVSQNPRHKITKRGQNVTFRCDPISEHNRLYWYRQTLGQGPEFLTYFQNEAQLEKSRLLSDRFSAERPKGSFSTLEIQRTEQGDSAMYLCASSFTSGGGGYTFGSGTRLTVV.

The V call is TRBV7-2, the J call TRBJ1-6; no clear D gene. This CDR3 has 16 residues. Trimming took 1 base from V and 5 from J, leaving 12 bases between them. Germline CDR1 is SGHTA and CDR2 is FQGNSA. CDR3 nucleotides: TGTGCCAGCAGCTTAGGACCTGGTCGGAATAATTCACCCCTCCACTTT. This gives the protein CASSLGPGRNNSPLHF.

This clonotype showed up just a few times. The chain employs TRBV4-2 and TRBJ1-2; D unclear. Germline V gene sequence: CDR1 LGHNA, CDR2 YNFKEQ. The CDR3 covers 13 residues. The germline V and J ends were trimmed by 0 bases and 8 bases, with 10 bases remaining between them. The CDR3 DNA reads TGTGCCAGCAGCCAAGAAAGGTTGGGGGGCTACACCTTC. Amino acids: CASSQERLGGYTF.

This clonotype was recorded a few times. This chain joins TRBV11-3 and TRBJ2-1; D call uncertain. V lost 2 bases and J 9 bases, leaving 11 bases between the germline ends. Germline loops: CDR1 SGHNT, CDR2 YENEEA. The CDR3 loop spans 13 amino acids. The CDR3 DNA reads as TGTGCCAGCAGCTTAAGGACCCTGGGTGAGCAGTTCTTC. Protein sequence: CASSLRTLGEQFF.

This chain uses TRBV5-5 with TRBJ2-5; a possible D gene is TRBD2 (6 bases). This CDR3 is 14 amino acids long. V lost 0 bases and J 4 bases, leaving 10 bases between the germline ends. The germline V gene has CDR1 SGHKS and CDR2 YYEKEE (reference sequence). This CDR3 reads CASSLAGVSETQYF. For the CDR3, the DNA is TGTGCCAGCAGCTTGGCGGGAGTATCAGAGACCCAGTACTTC.

This clonotype appeared a few times. The V call is TRBV28, the J call TRBJ1-1; no definite D call. Looked up from germline, CDR1 is MDHEN and CDR2 is SYDVKM. There are 15 residues in the CDR3. Trimming took off 5 bases at V and 1 base at J, with 14 bases between the two ends. The CDR3 sequence: CASSPTTTANTEAFF. In nucleotides, the CDR3 is TGTGCCAGCAGTCCAACGACCACAGCGAACACTGAAGCTTTCTTT.

This clonotype occurred many times. The chain employs TRBV14 and TRBJ2-5, with TRBD2 as a possible D gene (5 bases). Germline CDR1 and CDR2: SGHDN and FVKESK. The CDR3 extends over 13 amino acids. V was clipped by 5 bases and J by 1 base, with 8 bases between them. The CDR3 bases are TGTGCCAGCAGCGGACTCATCCAAGAGACCCAGTACTTC. Its protein product is CASSGLIQETQYF.

This clonotype was found a few times. The chain couples TRBV24-1 to TRBJ2-2; TRBD2 aligns across 13 bases. The germline V gene has CDR1 KGHDR and CDR2 SFDVKD. This CDR3 region has 16 residues. V lost 3 bases and J lost 5; bases outside the gene matches: 2. The CDR3 bases are TGTGCCACCAGTGATCCGGGACTAGCGGGAACCGGGGAGCTGTTTTTT. Amino acid sequence: CATSDPGLAGTGELFF.